This TCR beta chain originates from a study of OX40 agonist ivuxolimab in advanced cancers. Study overall: Patients' therapy was ivuxolimab, an antibody that acts as an agonist of OX40 (CD134). Overall study results and limits: At 0.1 to 3.0 mg/kg, CD4+ and CD8+ blood T cells expanded clonally by week 6. Expanded peripheral T-cell antigen specificity went undetermined.

A note on this clone: The target antigen is unknown.

Collection of blood occurred at baseline, at cycle 4 day 1, and at cycle 7 day 1. Generated by immunoSEQ multiplex PCR, the TCRdb table keeps only in-frame clones and is missing some. The sample lists roughly 26,000 clones; approximately 85% were seen once. Source: CD4+ or CD8+ T cells sorted from blood, taken in a trial of the OX40 agonist ivuxolimab. This TCR was recovered from an adult with an advanced solid tumor such as melanoma, head and neck, liver or kidney cancer.

CDR3 coding DNA: TGCAGCGTTGCTCAGGGGGAAGCCTACGAGCAGTACTTC. This codes for CSVAQGEAYEQYF. The chain combines TRBV29-1 with TRBJ2-7; 7 bases map to TRBD1. Germline V lookup: CDR1 SQVTM, CDR2 ANQGSEA. CDR3 size: 13 residues. V was clipped by 4 bases and J by 2 bases; unmatched bases: 5.